This T cell receptor (beta chain) was captured by sequencing in a study of molecular identifiers for immune sequencing clone quantification. Study-wide results and limits: Under 1% of molecules in naive cells, but over 98% of effector molecules, belonged to clones above 20 RNA copies.

For bulk TCR libraries, previously described methods and listed TCR primers were used. TCRdb ran MiXCR on the PCR reads and lists one entry per CDR3 protein. The table has about 320,000 distinct CDR3 sequences, 20% to 25% seen once. Trimming stripped 5 bases from V and 6 bases from J, with 11 bases between. Germline lookup yields CDR1 SGHDT and CDR2 YYEEEE. The CDR3 consists of 12 residues. Isolation of naive CD8 T cells was achieved by sorting on a CD8+CD4-CCR7+CD45RA+ phenotype. With regard to this clonotype: What it binds is unknown.

The sample was naive CD8+ T cells from blood, with Jurkat cell RNA spiked in. Specified subset: FACS-sorted CD8+CD4-CCR7+CD45RA+ naive T cells. The receptor comes from a human donor in good health. Some libraries in this study had Jurkat cell RNA spiked in. The chain recombines TRBV5-6 with TRBJ1-2; no firm D call. As DNA, the CDR3 is TGTGCCAGCAGTTCGGCGGGCCATGGCTACACCTTC. Translated: CASSSAGHGYTF.